The 8 T cell receptor beta chains below come from one sample, sequenced in a study of OX40 agonist ivuxolimab in advanced cancers. This table comes from immunoSEQ multiplex PCR, and its TCRdb copy is limited to in-frame clones, with some not included. Of 77,000 or so clones listed, about nine tenths are singletons. The specimen was CD4+ or CD8+ T cells sorted from blood, collected in a trial of the OX40 agonist ivuxolimab. The receptors here all came from an adult with an advanced solid tumor such as melanoma, head and neck, liver or kidney cancer.

The chain couples TRBV7-9 to TRBJ2-1; tentatively, D is TRBD1 or TRBD2 (6 bases each). Looked up from germline, CDR1 is SEHNR and CDR2 is FQNEAQ (reference sequence). V was trimmed by 3 bases and J by 4 bases, leaving 10 bases between them. The CDR3 is made up of 14 amino acids. This CDR3 reads CASSFGGLYNEQFF. The CDR3 DNA reads as TGTGCCAGCAGCTTTGGGGGGCTTTACAATGAGCAGTTCTTC.

The chain is built from TRBV12-5 and TRBJ2-3, with D perhaps matching TRBD2 (5 bases). Trimming took 3 bases from V and 4 from J, leaving 14 bases between them. Germline V gene lookup returns CDR1 LGHNT and CDR2 FRNRAP. The CDR3 covers 15 residues. The CDR3 coding sequence is TGTGCTAGTGGTTTCACGGGTAGCGAGGCAGATACGCAGTATTTT. Translated, it gives CASGFTGSEADTQYF.

Comments on this clone: At one end, the junction sequence differs from germline, possibly due to a read error. The chain combines TRBV19 with TRBJ1-1; D is unresolved. There are 14 residues in the CDR3. Germline CDR1 is LNHDA and CDR2 is SQIVND (reference sequence). The chain's CDR3 is CASSLEGLNTEAFF. The DNA for the CDR3 is TGTGCCAGTAGTCTAGAGGGTCTAAACACTGAAGCTTTCTTT.

J is TRBJ2-2 and V is TRBV27; D is ambiguous. CDR1 and CDR2 (germline): MNHEY, SMNVEV (reference sequence). Trimming removed 0 bases at V and 0 bases at J, with 14 bases between. This CDR3 comprises 18 residues. CDR3 DNA: TGTGCCAGCAGTTTATCGTTTCCGCAGTTCGCGAACACCGGGGAGCTGTTTTTT. Residues: CASSLSFPQFANTGELFF.

The chain recombines TRBV5-6 with TRBJ2-7; D possibly uses TRBD1 or TRBD2 (5 bases each). The germline V gene has CDR1 SGHDT and CDR2 YYEEEE. The CDR3 spans 14 residues. V was pared by 5 bases and J by 0 bases, with 12 bases between. For the CDR3, the DNA is TGTGCCAGCAGGTCGGGACGGTCCTCCTACGAGCAGTACTTC. Amino acids: CASRSGRSSYEQYF. Based on the CDR3 plus reference TRBV5-6 and TRBJ2-7, the full variable domain is DAGVTQSPTHLIKTRGQQVTLRCSPKSGHDTVSWYQQALGQGPQFIFQYYEEEERQRGNFPDRFSGHQFPNYSSELNVNALLLGDSALYLCASRSGRSSYEQYFGPGTRLTVT.

The chain recombines TRBV5-1 with TRBJ2-7; D unresolved. CDR1 and CDR2 from the germline V gene are SGHRS and YFSETQ. There are 15 residues in the CDR3. Trimming took off 2 bases at V and 3 bases at J, with 15 bases between the two ends. The CDR3 DNA sequence: TGCGCCAGCAGCTTTCTGGACGGGTCTCGCTACGAGCAGTACTTC. As protein: CASSFLDGSRYEQYF. The full variable domain, in which reference TRBV5-1 and TRBJ2-7 provide the parts outside the CDR3, is KAGVTQTPRYLIKTRGQQVTLSCSPISGHRSVSWYQQTPGQGLQFLFEYFSETQRNKGNFPGRFSGRQFSNSRSEMNVSTLELGDSALYLCASSFLDGSRYEQYFGPGTRLTVT.

The gene calls are TRBV29-1 and TRBJ1-2; weak D call: TRBD1 (6 bases). CDR1 SQVTM and CDR2 ANQGSEA come from the germline V gene. CDR3 length: 13 residues. V was trimmed by 6 bases and J by 3 bases, leaving 14 bases between them. CDR3 loop: CSVKGVRDYGYTF. Here the CDR3 DNA reads TGCAGCGTCAAGGGGGTAAGGGACTATGGCTACACCTTC.

The gene calls are TRBV4-3 and TRBJ1-4; TRBD1 might be the D (6 bases). There are 14 residues in the CDR3. The germline CDR1 and CDR2 sequences are LGHNA and YSLEER. Trimming removed 6 bases at V and 2 bases at J, with 10 bases between. CDR3 protein: CASSPGHTNEKLFF. Here the CDR3 DNA reads TGCGCCAGCAGTCCGGGACATACTAATGAAAAACTGTTTTTT.